The present entry profiles one T cell receptor beta chain with its context. Other DNA sequences in this specimen translate into the identical CDR3. V lost 3 bases and J 1 base, leaving 10 bases between the germline ends. This CDR3 comprises 15 residues. Germline CDR1 is MDHEN and CDR2 is SYDVKM. Here immunoSEQ multiplex PCR was the method, and the copy in TCRdb shows in-frame clones only, minus some. This sample has over 250,000 clones; around 87% occur once, and the top ten carry about 2.5%. This sample is drawn from a study of blood T cell repertoires in COVID-19. V gene TRBV28 combines with J gene TRBJ1-5, with D perhaps TRBD1 (5 bases). This sequence was found in a woman between 45 and 60 years old with acute or convalescent COVID-19. The source material was peripheral blood. The CDR3 sequence: CASSLGGGSNQPQHF. CDR3 sequence (DNA): TGTGCCAGCAGTTTGGGTGGGGGGAGCAATCAGCCCCAGCATTTT.